This entry lists 30 T cell receptor beta chains sequenced from one sample in a study of shared clonotypes between healthy human individuals. TCRdb keeps only in-frame clones here, not all; method: immunoSEQ multiplex PCR. The sample contains millions of clones, over 85% of which appear only once. The specimen was naive CD4+ T cells from PBMCs. The sample's subset: CD45RA+ positively selected. The receptor source for this set is a man younger than 30 in good health. Some clones in this sample may be carry-over from other donors' samples.

J is TRBJ1-1 and V is TRBV19; possibly TRBD1 for D (5 bases). The CDR3 contains 14 residues. Germline CDR1 is LNHDA and CDR2 is SQIVND (reference sequence). V was clipped by 7 bases and J by 1 base, with 13 bases between them. The CDR3 loop is CASTWIGGNTEAFF. DNA of the CDR3: TGTGCCAGTACCTGGATTGGGGGGAACACTGAAGCTTTCTTT.

This chain uses TRBV27 with TRBJ2-1; D perhaps matches TRBD1 (6 bases). Trimming pared 5 bases from V and 2 bases from J, leaving 16 bases between. The CDR3 extends over 16 amino acids. Germline assignment: CDR1 MNHEY and CDR2 SMNVEV (reference sequence). The CDR3 DNA reads as TGTGCCAGCAGTCACCACAGGGACCGACCCTACAATGAGCAGTTCTTC. Its translation is CASSHHRDRPYNEQFF.

V gene TRBV6-1 combines with J gene TRBJ1-1, with a tentative D call TRBD1 (6 bases). V lost 0 bases to trimming and J lost 11 bases, with 13 bases between them. Germline-derived CDR1 and CDR2 are MNHNS and SASEGT. The CDR3 consists of 13 residues. This chain's CDR3 is CASSEAEGTGAFF. The CDR3 nucleotides are TGTGCCAGCAGTGAAGCCGAGGGCACAGGGGCTTTCTTT.

The chain couples TRBV4-3 to TRBJ2-1; 8 nucleotides agree with TRBD2. Trimming took 0 bases from V and 8 from J; bases not matched to a gene: 12. Germline assignment: CDR1 LGHNA and CDR2 YSLEER. This CDR3 contains 17 residues. The CDR3 DNA reads TGCGCCAGCAGCCAAGATGCCGGGACTAGGTTTAATGATGAGCAGTTCTTC. Protein: CASSQDAGTRFNDEQFF.

As for this clone: The identical CDR3 is also encoded by other nucleotide sequences in the sample. The V gene is TRBV28, the J gene TRBJ1-2, with TRBD1 matching 8 bases. Germline V lookup: CDR1 MDHEN, CDR2 SYDVKM. This CDR3 region has 15 residues. Germline trimming cut 5 bases from V and 4 bases from J; bases unmatched to any gene: 9. The CDR3 coding sequence is TGTGCCAGCAGTCTAACCGGACAGGGCGGCTATGGCTACACCTTC. Its protein is CASSLTGQGGYGYTF.

The V and J genes are TRBV19 and TRBJ2-7; the D is unclear. Trimming took 0 bases from V and 3 from J, leaving 6 bases between them. Germline V gene sequence: CDR1 LNHDA, CDR2 SQIVND (reference sequence). The CDR3 is 13 residues long. CDR3 amino acids: CASSIDLDYEQYF. As DNA, the CDR3 is TGTGCCAGTAGTATAGATCTTGACTACGAGCAGTACTTC.

The rearrangement links TRBV29-1 to TRBJ2-3; D unclear. Germline CDR1 is SQVTM and CDR2 is ANQGSEA. V was cut by 5 bases and J by 6 bases, with 9 bases left in between. CDR3 length: 11 residues. CDR3 DNA sequence: TGCAGCGTTTCTGAATACGATACGCAGTATTTT. It is translated as CSVSEYDTQYF.

This clone was detected once. The CDR3 DNA is TGCGCCAGCAGCCAAGTAGGCGGTAGGCCTAACTATGGCTACACCTTC. Translated, it gives CASSQVGGRPNYGYTF. The chain has TRBV4-1 and TRBJ1-2; unclear D gene. The V end lost 1 base, the J end lost 0 bases, and 12 bases lay between the germline ends. The germline V gene has CDR1 MGHRA and CDR2 YSYEKL. The CDR3 loop spans 16 amino acids.

V and J are TRBV10-3 and TRBJ1-1, with 7 bases matching TRBD1. V shed 4 bases, J shed 0 bases, and the junction held 5 bases outside the gene matches. This CDR3 is built from 15 residues. Germline V gene data show CDR1 as ENHRY and CDR2 as SYGVKD. The CDR3 bases are TGTGCCATCAGTGGGGGACAGACCATGAACACTGAAGCTTTCTTT. Its protein product is CAISGGQTMNTEAFF.

V usage is TRBV4-1 and J usage is TRBJ2-1, with 7 bases fitting TRBD2. With 8 bases clipped from V and 6 bases from J, the junction kept 13 bases outside the gene matches. The V gene's germline CDR1 is MGHRA and CDR2 YSYEKL. There are 15 residues in the CDR3. DNA of the CDR3: TGCGCCAGCGGCTCCGGACTAGAAAGGCCCAATGAGCAGTTCTTC. Amino acids: CASGSGLERPNEQFF.

The V and J genes are TRBV5-1 and TRBJ2-5; maybe TRBD2 (5 bases). Germline values: CDR1 SGHRS, CDR2 YFSETQ. Trimming stripped 4 bases from V and 2 bases from J, with 15 bases between. The CDR3 is 15 amino acids. In DNA form, the CDR3 reads TGCGCCAGCAGCCCCGTGTTGGGAGCACAAGAGACCCAGTACTTC. It encodes CASSPVLGAQETQYF.

The rearrangement uses TRBV15 and TRBJ2-4; 9 bases agree with TRBD1. With V trimmed by 9 bases and J by 1 base, 10 bases remained unmatched. This CDR3 contains 16 residues. The germline CDR1 and CDR2 sequences are LNHNV and YYDKDF (reference sequence). The CDR3 DNA is TGTGCCACAAGTCGGACAGGGGATTTGGCCAAAAACATTCAGTACTTC. It yields the protein CATSRTGDLAKNIQYF.

The chain has TRBV5-6 and TRBJ2-2; a possible D gene is TRBD1 (5 bases). Germline V gene sequence: CDR1 SGHDT, CDR2 YYEEEE. V was shortened by 4 bases and J by 4 bases, with 11 bases between the two germline ends. The CDR3 extends over 14 amino acids. The CDR3: CASSRQRTTGELFF. The DNA of the CDR3 is TGTGCCAGCAGCCGACAGAGGACCACCGGGGAGCTGTTTTTT.

This chain joins TRBV5-1 and TRBJ1-5; D remains unclear. The CDR3 totals 15 residues. The V gene lost 0 bases and the J gene lost 7 bases, with 14 bases spanning the gap. CDR1 and CDR2 (germline): SGHRS, YFSETQ. Here the CDR3 reads CASSLDGKGGQPQHF. The DNA of the CDR3 is TGCGCCAGCAGCTTGGACGGGAAGGGAGGGCAGCCCCAGCATTTT.

The chain joins TRBV28 to TRBJ2-6; no reliable D call. Germline assignment: CDR1 MDHEN and CDR2 SYDVKM. This CDR3 contains 15 residues. Trimming cost V 6 bases and J 4 bases, with 13 bases left between them. This chain's CDR3 is CASRFPAAGANVLTF. For the CDR3, the DNA is TGTGCCAGCAGATTCCCCGCTGCCGGGGCCAACGTCCTGACTTTC.

The chain has TRBV7-2 and TRBJ2-1; 10 bases are a match to TRBD1. Germline CDR1 is SGHTA and CDR2 is FQGNSA. This CDR3 is 21 amino acids long. J gave up 2 bases and V 0 bases, and 16 bases lay outside the gene matches. In DNA form, the CDR3 reads TGTGCCAGCAGCTTAGCGCGTCGGGACAGGGGAACCCCCTCCACCTACAATGAGCAGTTCTTC. Its protein is CASSLARRDRGTPSTYNEQFF.

The gene calls are TRBV6-5 and TRBJ2-5; D tentatively fits TRBD1 or TRBD2 (6 bases each). Germline V gives CDR1 MNHEY, CDR2 SVGAGI. The CDR3 consists of 15 residues. Trimming removed 5 bases from V and 4 bases from J, with 17 bases in between. This chain's CDR3 is CASSQIGGRRETQYF. The CDR3, as DNA: TGTGCCAGCAGTCAGATTGGGGGGCGGAGAGAGACCCAGTACTTC.

The chain links TRBV6-1 to TRBJ1-5; D is perhaps TRBD1 (6 bases). Germline loops: CDR1 MNHNS, CDR2 SASEGT. V lost 4 bases and J lost 2, with 12 bases in between. The CDR3 covers 15 residues. The CDR3 protein is CASSGGARGNQPQHF. DNA of the CDR3: TGTGCCAGCAGTGGGGGGGCGAGAGGCAATCAGCCCCAGCATTTT.

As to this clone: Other DNA sequences of this sample code for an identical CDR3. The V and J genes are TRBV7-9 and TRBJ1-2; D gene unclear. This CDR3 contains 13 residues. CDR1 SEHNR and CDR2 FQNEAQ come from the germline V gene (reference sequence). V lost 1 base and J lost 2, with 5 bases in between. The DNA of the CDR3 is TGTGCCAGCAGCTTAGAGGGAAACTATGGCTACACCTTC. This sequence encodes CASSLEGNYGYTF.

This chain uses TRBV11-2 with TRBJ2-7; 16 bases align to TRBD2. This CDR3 spans 18 amino acids. The V and J ends lost 3 bases and 5 bases, in that order; junction bases with no gene match: 10. Germline lookup yields CDR1 SGHAT and CDR2 FQNNGV. The CDR3 loop is CASSFAGLAGGPLDEQYF. Written as DNA, the CDR3 is TGTGCCAGCAGCTTCGCGGGACTAGCGGGAGGGCCTCTCGACGAGCAGTACTTC. The variable domain in full, completed from reference TRBV11-2 and TRBJ2-7, reads EAGVAQSPRYKIIEKRQSVAFWCNPISGHATLYWYQQILGQGPKLLIQFQNNGVVDDSQLPKDRFSAERLKGVDSTLKIQPAKLEDSAVYLCASSFAGLAGGPLDEQYFGPGTRLTVT.

The V call is TRBV11-2, the J call TRBJ2-7; D gene uncertain. The CDR3 runs 15 residues. Trimming took off 5 bases at V and 2 bases at J, with 16 bases between the two ends. CDR1 and CDR2 (germline): SGHAT, FQNNGV. CDR3 bases: TGTGCCAGCAGCCCACGGCGAAGGGAAACCTACGAGCAGTACTTC. Protein product: CASSPRRRETYEQYF.

The V and J genes are TRBV7-9 and TRBJ1-1; the D gene is possibly TRBD1 (6 bases). There are 16 residues in the CDR3. The germline gives CDR1 SEHNR, CDR2 FQNEAQ (reference sequence). Trimming took 7 bases from V and 8 from J, leaving 26 bases between them. CDR3 coding DNA: TGTGCCAGCATCCCCTCGGCCGGGCTGGGGGGCAACGAAGCTTTCTTT. Translating gives CASIPSAGLGGNEAFF.

Regarding this clone: The sample carries other DNA sequences with the same CDR3. The chain is built from TRBV9 and TRBJ2-7, with D possibly matching TRBD2 (5 bases). This CDR3 has 14 amino acids. V dropped 0 bases and J dropped 0 bases, with 7 bases sitting between them. From germline, CDR1 is SGDLS and CDR2 YYNGEE. For the CDR3, the DNA is TGTGCCAGCAGCGTAGGAAGCGGCTCCTACGAGCAGTACTTC. Translated: CASSVGSGSYEQYF.

The chain links TRBV7-3 to TRBJ2-2; either TRBD1 or TRBD2 may supply D (5 bases each). V was cut by 2 bases and J by 4 bases, with 11 bases left in between. The CDR3 is 15 residues long. Germline V gene data show CDR1 as SGHTA and CDR2 as FQGTGA. The CDR3 DNA reads as TGTGCCAGCAGCTTAGGCTGGGGGTTCACCGGGGAGCTGTTTTTT. Translation: CASSLGWGFTGELFF.

The chain couples TRBV7-2 to TRBJ2-2; D may be TRBD2 (5 bases). The CDR3 contains 14 residues. The germline V gene has CDR1 SGHTA and CDR2 FQGNSA. Between the trimmed V and J ends, which lost 1 base and 6 bases, there was a span of 9 bases. The CDR3 protein is CASSLGGVAGELFF. The CDR3 DNA follows: TGTGCCAGCAGCTTAGGGGGAGTCGCCGGGGAGCTGTTTTTT.

The rearrangement joins TRBV5-4 to TRBJ1-2, with 7 bases aligning to TRBD1. CDR3 length equals 16 residues. V lost 4 bases, J lost 4 bases, and 13 bases stayed unmatched. Germline V gene data show CDR1 as SGHNT and CDR2 as YYREEE (reference sequence). CDR3 coding DNA: TGTGCCAGCAGCCAAAAAACGACAGGGATAAGCTATGGCTACACCTTC. It translates to CASSQKTTGISYGYTF.

The CDR3 loop is CASSAGTANTEAFF. The CDR3 DNA follows: TGTGCCAGCAGTGCGGGGACAGCAAACACTGAAGCTTTCTTT. V and J are TRBV6-1 and TRBJ1-1; 7 positions match TRBD1. J lost 2 bases, V lost 4 bases, and 4 bases had no gene match. The CDR3 spans 14 residues. Germline-derived CDR1 and CDR2 are MNHNS and SASEGT.

The chain links TRBV9 to TRBJ1-1; a possible D gene is TRBD1 (5 bases). There are 13 residues in the CDR3. Trimming cost V 3 bases and J 10 bases, with 16 bases left between them. Germline CDR1 reads SGDLS; CDR2 reads YYNGEE. CDR3 nucleotide sequence: TGTGCCAGCAGCGCCCCGGGGGGTCTGCCAGCTTTCTTT. Protein product: CASSAPGGLPAFF. The full variable domain, in which reference TRBV9 and TRBJ1-1 provide the parts outside the CDR3, is DSGVTQTPKHLITATGQRVTLRCSPRSGDLSVYWYQQSLDQGLQFLIQYYNGEERAKGNILERFSAQQFPDLHSELNLSSLELGDSALYFCASSAPGGLPAFFGQGTRLTVV.

This chain connects TRBV11-3 to TRBJ2-1; D possibly matches TRBD1 or TRBD2 (6 bases each). This CDR3 has 16 residues. The V end was cut by 1 base, the J end by 5 bases, with 15 bases between. Germline values: CDR1 SGHNT, CDR2 YENEEA. This CDR3 reads CASSLVGGDRHNEQFF. In nucleotides, the CDR3 is TGTGCCAGCAGCTTAGTCGGGGGCGACAGGCACAATGAGCAGTTCTTC.

The chain has TRBV27 and TRBJ1-5; D is perhaps TRBD1 (5 bases). V was pared by 3 bases and J by 6 bases, with 15 bases between. Germline assignment: CDR1 MNHEY and CDR2 SMNVEV (reference sequence). The CDR3 contains 15 residues. The CDR3 sequence is CASSLAQGGTQPQHF. As DNA, the CDR3 is TGTGCCAGCAGTTTGGCCCAGGGAGGCACTCAGCCCCAGCATTTT.